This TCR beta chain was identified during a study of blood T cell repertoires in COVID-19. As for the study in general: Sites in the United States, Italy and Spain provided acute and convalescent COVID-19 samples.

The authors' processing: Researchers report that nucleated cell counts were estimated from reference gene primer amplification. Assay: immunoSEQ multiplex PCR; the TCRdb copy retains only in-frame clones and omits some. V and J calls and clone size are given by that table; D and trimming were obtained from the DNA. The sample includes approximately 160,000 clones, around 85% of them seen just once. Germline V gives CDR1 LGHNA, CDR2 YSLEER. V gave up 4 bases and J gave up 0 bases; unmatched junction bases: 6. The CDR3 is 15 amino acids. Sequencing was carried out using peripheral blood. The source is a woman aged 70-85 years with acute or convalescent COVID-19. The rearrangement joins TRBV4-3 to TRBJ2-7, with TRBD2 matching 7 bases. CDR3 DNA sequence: TGCGCCAGCAGCCGGAATAGCGGGCGCTCCTACGAGCAGTACTTC. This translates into CASSRNSGRSYEQYF.